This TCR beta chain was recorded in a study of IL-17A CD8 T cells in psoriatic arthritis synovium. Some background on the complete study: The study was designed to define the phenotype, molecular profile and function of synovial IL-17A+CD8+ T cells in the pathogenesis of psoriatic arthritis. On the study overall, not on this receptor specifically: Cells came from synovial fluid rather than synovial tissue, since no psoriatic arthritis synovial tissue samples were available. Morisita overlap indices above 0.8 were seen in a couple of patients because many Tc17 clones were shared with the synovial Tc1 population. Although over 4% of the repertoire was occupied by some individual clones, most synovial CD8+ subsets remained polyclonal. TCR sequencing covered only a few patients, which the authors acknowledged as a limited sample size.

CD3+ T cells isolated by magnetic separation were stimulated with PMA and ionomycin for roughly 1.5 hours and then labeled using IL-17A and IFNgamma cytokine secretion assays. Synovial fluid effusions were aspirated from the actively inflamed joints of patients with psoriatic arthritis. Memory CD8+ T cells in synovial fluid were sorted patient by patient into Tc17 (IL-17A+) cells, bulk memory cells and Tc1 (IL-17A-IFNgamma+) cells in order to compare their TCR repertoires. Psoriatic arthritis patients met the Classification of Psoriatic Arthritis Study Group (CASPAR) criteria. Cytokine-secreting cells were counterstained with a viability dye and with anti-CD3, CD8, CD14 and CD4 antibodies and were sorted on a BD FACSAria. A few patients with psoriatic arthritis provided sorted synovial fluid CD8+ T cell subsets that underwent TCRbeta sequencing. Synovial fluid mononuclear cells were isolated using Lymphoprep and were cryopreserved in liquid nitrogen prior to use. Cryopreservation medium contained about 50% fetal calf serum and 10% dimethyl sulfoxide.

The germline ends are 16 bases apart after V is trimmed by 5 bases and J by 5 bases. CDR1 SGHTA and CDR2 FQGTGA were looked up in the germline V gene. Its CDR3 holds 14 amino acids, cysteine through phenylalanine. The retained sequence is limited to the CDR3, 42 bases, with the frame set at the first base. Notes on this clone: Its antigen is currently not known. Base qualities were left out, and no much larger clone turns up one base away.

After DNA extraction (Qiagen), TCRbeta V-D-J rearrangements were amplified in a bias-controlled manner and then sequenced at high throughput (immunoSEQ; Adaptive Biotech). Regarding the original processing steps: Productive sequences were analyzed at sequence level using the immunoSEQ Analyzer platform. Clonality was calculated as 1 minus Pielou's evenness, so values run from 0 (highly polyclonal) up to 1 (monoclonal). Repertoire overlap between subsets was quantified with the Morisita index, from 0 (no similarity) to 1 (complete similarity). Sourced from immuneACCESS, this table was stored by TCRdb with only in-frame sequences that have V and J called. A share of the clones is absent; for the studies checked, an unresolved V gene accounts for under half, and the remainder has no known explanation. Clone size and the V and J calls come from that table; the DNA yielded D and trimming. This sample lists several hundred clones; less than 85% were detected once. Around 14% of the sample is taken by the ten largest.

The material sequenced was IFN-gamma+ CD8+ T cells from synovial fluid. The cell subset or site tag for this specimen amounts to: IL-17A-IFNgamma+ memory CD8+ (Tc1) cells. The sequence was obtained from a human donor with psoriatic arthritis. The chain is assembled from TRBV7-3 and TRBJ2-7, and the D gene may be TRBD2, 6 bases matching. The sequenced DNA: TGTGCCAGCAGCCTAAGCGGAGGGAGAGACGAGCAGTACTTC. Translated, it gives CASSLSGGRDEQYF.